This T cell receptor beta chain derives from a study of CD8 T cells in Susac syndrome. It was with random hexamers that roughly 0.45 to 1 ug RNA was reverse transcribed. TCRdb independently ran MiXCR on the immunoSEQ multiplex PCR reads; one entry per CDR3 protein. The table has more than 110,000 distinct CDR3 sequences, approximately 95% seen once. Germline-derived CDR1 and CDR2 are MNHEY and SMNVEV (reference sequence). V gave up 6 bases and J gave up 5 bases; unmatched junction bases: 10. CDR3 length equals 15 residues. This TCR came from a human donor in good health. This sequence joins TRBV27 and TRBJ2-1; 7 nucleotides match TRBD2. Sequences were obtained from CD8+ T cells from PBMCs. The CDR3 DNA is TGTGCCAGCAGCCACCTAGCGGAGCTCGACAATGAGCAGTTCTTC. Protein product: CASSHLAELDNEQFF.